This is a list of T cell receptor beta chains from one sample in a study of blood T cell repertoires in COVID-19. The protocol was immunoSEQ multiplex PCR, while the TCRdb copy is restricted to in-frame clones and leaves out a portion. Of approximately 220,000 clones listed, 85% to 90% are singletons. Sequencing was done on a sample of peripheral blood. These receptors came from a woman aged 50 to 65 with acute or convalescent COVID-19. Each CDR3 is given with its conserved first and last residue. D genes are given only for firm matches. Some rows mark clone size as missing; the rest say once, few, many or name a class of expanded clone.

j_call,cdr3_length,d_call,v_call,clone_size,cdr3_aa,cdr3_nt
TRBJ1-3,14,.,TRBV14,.,CASWYRGQENTIYF,TGTGCCAGCTGGTATCGAGGGCAGGAAAACACCATATATTTT
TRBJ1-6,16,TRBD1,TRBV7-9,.,CASSLSPGQHSSPLHF,TGTGCCAGCAGCTTAAGTCCGGGACAGCATAGTTCACCCCTCCACTTT
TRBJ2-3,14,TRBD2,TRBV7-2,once,CASSFAGGTDTQYF,TGTGCCAGCAGCTTCGCGGGGGGCACAGATACGCAGTATTTT
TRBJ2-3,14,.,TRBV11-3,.,CASSSRGRGDTQYF,TGTGCCAGCAGCTCCAGGGGTAGGGGAGATACGCAGTATTTT
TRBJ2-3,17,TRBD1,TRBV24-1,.,CATSDPTGGLGADTQYF,TGTGCCACCAGTGACCCCACAGGGGGCCTTGGAGCAGATACGCAGTATTTT
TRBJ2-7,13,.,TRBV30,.,CAWRMTSSYEQYF,TGTGCCTGGAGGATGACAAGCTCCTACGAGCAGTACTTC
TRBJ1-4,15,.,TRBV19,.,CASSRDGRRNEKLFF,TGTGCCAGTAGTCGAGATGGGAGAAGGAATGAAAAACTGTTTTTT
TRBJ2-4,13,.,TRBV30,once,CAFLRDTENIQYF,TGTGCCTTCCTCCGGGACACTGAAAACATTCAGTACTTC
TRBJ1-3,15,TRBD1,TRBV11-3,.,CASSYRGEAGNTIYF,TGTGCCAGCAGCTACAGGGGTGAGGCTGGAAACACCATATATTTT
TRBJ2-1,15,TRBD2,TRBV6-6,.,CASSYRASGQNEQFF,TGTGCCAGCAGTTACAGGGCTAGCGGGCAAAATGAGCAGTTCTTC
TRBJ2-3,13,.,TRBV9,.,CASSVVGADTQYF,TGTGCCAGCAGCGTAGTAGGGGCAGATACGCAGTATTTT
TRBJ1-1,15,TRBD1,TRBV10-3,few,CAIRGQGVGGTEAFF,TGTGCCATCAGAGGACAGGGGGTTGGTGGCACTGAAGCTTTCTTT